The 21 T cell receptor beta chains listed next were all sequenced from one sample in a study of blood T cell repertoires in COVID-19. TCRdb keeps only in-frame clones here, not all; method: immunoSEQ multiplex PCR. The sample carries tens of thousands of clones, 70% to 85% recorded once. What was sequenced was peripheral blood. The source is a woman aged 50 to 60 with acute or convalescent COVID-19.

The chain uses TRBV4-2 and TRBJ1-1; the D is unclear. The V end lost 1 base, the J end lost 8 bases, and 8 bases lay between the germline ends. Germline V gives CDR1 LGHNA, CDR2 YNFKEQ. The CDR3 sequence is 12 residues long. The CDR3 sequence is CASSQGEVEAFF. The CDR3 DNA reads TGTGCCAGCAGCCAAGGGGAGGTCGAAGCTTTCTTT.

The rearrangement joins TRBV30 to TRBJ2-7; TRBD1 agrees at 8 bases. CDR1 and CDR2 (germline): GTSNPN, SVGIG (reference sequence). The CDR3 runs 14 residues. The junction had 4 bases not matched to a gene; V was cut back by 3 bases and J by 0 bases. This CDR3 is CAWRPDRVSYEQYF. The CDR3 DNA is TGTGCCTGGAGACCGGACAGGGTCTCCTACGAGCAGTACTTC.

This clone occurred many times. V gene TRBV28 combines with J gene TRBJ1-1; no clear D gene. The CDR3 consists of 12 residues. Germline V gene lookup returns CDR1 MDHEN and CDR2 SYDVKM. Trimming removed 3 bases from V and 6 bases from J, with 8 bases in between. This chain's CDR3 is CASSLKTSEAFF. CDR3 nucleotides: TGTGCCAGCAGTTTGAAGACATCTGAAGCTTTCTTT.

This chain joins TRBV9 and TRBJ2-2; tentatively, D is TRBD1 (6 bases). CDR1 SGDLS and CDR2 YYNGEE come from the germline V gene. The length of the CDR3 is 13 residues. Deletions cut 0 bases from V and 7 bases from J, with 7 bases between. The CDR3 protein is CASSVEGVGELFF. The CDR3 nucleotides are TGTGCCAGCAGCGTAGAGGGGGTCGGGGAGCTGTTTTTT.

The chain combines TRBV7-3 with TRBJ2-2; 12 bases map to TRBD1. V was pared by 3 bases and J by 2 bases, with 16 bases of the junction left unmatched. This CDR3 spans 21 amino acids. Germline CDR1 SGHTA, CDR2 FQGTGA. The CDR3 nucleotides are TGTGCCAGCAGCTTCTTTACCCGGGACAGGGGGCGCGGCCCTAACACCGGGGAGCTGTTTTTT. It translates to CASSFFTRDRGRGPNTGELFF.

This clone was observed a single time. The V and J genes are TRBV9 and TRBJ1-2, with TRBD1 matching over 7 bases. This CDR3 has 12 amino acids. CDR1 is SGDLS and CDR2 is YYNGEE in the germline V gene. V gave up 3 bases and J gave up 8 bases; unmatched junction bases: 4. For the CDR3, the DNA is TGTGCCAGCAGCGGACAGGGTGAAGGCTACACCTTC. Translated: CASSGQGEGYTF.

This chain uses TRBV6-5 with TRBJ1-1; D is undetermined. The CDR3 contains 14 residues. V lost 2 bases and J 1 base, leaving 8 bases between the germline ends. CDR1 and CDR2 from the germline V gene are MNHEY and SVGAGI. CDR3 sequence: CASSYDKSNTEAFF. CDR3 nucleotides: TGTGCCAGCAGTTACGACAAGTCGAACACTGAAGCTTTCTTT.

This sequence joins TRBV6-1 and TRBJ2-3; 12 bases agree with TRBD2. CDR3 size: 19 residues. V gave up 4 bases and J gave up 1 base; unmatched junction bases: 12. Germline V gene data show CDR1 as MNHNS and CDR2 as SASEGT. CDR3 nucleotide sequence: TGTGCCAGCAGTGCCAGACTAGCGGGGGCCTCTATTCGCACAGATACGCAGTATTTT. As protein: CASSARLAGASIRTDTQYF.

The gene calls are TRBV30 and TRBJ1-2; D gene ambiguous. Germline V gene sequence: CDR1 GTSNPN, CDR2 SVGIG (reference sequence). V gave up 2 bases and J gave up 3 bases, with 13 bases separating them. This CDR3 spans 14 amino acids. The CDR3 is CAWSRAAGDYGYTF. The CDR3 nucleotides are TGTGCCTGGAGTAGGGCAGCGGGAGACTATGGCTACACCTTC.

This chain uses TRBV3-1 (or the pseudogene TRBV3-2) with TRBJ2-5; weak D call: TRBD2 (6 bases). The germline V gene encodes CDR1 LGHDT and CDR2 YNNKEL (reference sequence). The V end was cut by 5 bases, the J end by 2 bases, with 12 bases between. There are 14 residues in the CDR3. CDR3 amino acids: CASSSPGRQETQYF. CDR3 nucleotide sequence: TGTGCCAGCAGCTCCCCGGGGAGGCAAGAGACCCAGTACTTC.

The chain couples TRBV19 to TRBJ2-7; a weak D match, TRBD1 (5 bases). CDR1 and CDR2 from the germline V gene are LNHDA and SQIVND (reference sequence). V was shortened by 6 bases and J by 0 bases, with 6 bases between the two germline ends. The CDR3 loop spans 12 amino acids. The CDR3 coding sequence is TGTGCCAGTAGCACAGGCTCCTACGAGCAGTACTTC. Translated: CASSTGSYEQYF.

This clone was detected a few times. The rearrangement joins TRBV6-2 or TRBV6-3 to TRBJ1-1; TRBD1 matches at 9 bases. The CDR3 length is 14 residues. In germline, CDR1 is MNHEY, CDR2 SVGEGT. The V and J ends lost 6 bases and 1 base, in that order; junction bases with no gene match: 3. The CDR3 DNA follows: TGTGCCAGCAGCCGGGGACAGGGGAACACTGAAGCTTTCTTT. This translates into CASSRGQGNTEAFF.

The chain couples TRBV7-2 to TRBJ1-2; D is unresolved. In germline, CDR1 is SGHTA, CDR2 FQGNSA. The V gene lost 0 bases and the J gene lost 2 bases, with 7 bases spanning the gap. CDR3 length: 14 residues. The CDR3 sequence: CASSLAGGNYGYTF. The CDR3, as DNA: TGTGCCAGCAGCTTAGCGGGAGGCAACTATGGCTACACCTTC.

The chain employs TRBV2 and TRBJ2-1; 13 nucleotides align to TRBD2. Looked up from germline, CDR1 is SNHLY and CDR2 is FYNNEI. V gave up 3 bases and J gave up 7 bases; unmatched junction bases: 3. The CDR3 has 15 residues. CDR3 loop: CASSDPGLAGNEQFF. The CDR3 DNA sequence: TGTGCCAGCAGTGACCCGGGACTAGCGGGAAATGAGCAGTTCTTC. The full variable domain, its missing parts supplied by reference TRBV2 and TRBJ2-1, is EPEVTQTPSHQVTQMGQEVILRCVPISNHLYFYWYRQILGQKVEFLVSFYNNEISEKSEIFDDQFSVERPDGSNFTLKIRSTKLEDSAMYFCASSDPGLAGNEQFFGPGTRLTVL.

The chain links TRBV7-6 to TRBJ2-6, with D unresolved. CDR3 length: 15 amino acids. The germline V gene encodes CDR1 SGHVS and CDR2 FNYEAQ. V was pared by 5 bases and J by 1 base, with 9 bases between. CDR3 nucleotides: TGTGCCAGCAGCCCCTGGCGGTCTGGGGCCAACGTCCTGACTTTC. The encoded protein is CASSPWRSGANVLTF.

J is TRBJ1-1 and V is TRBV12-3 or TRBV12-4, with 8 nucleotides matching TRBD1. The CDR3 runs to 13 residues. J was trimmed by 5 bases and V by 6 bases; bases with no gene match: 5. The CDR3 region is CASSSRGRTEAFF. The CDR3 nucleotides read TGTGCCAGCAGCTCCAGGGGGCGGACTGAAGCTTTCTTT.

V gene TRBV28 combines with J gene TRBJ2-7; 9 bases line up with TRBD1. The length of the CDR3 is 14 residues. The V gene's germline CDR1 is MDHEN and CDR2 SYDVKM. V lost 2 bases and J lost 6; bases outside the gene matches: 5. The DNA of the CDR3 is TGTGCCAGCAGTTTAGGGGGACAGGGTCCCGAGCAGTACTTC. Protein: CASSLGGQGPEQYF.

The CDR3 nucleotides are TGTGCCAGCAGTGAACATGGGCTTAACACCGGGGAGCTGTTTTTT. This translates into CASSEHGLNTGELFF. The chain carries TRBV6-1 and TRBJ2-2; no definite D call. Germline V CDR1 and CDR2: MNHNS, SASEGT. CDR3 size: 15 residues. Deletions cut 2 bases from V and 2 bases from J, with 9 bases between.

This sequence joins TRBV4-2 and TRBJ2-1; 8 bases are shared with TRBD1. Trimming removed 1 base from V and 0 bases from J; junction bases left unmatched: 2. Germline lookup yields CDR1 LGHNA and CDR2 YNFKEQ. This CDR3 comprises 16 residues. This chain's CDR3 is CASSQGGTGSYNEQFF. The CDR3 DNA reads TGTGCCAGCAGCCAAGGAGGGACAGGCTCCTACAATGAGCAGTTCTTC.

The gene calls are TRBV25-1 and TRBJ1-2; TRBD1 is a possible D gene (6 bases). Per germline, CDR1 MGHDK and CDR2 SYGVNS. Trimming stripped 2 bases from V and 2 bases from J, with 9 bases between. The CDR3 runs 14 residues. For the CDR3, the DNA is TGTGCCAGCAGTGAAGCTACAGGGAACTATGGCTACACCTTC. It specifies CASSEATGNYGYTF.

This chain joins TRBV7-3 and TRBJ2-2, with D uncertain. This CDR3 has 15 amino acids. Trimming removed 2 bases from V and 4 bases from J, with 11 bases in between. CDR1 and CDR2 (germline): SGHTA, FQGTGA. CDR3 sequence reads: CASSLRHRSTGELFF. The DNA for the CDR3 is TGTGCCAGCAGCTTACGGCACAGAAGCACCGGGGAGCTGTTTTTT.